This T cell receptor beta chain was sequenced in a study of cytomegalovirus exposure and HLA in healthy donors. This clone occurred a few times. A multiplex PCR was run with 60 Vbeta primers and 13 Jbeta primers. Assay used: immunoSEQ multiplex PCR; TCRdb lists only in-frame clones, some missing. The sample includes more than 100,000 clones, about 9.2% of them seen just once. The receptor was derived from a woman between 40 and 55 years old in good health and CMV-seropositive. What was sequenced was PBMCs.

DNA of the CDR3: TGTGCCAGCAGTGATCAGCTGGCAGGGAGCACAGATACGCAGTATTTT. Amino acid sequence: CASSDQLAGSTDTQYF. The chain links TRBV2 to TRBJ2-3; TRBD1 might be the D (5 bases). Trimming pared 3 bases from V and 0 bases from J, leaving 13 bases between. The germline gives CDR1 SNHLY, CDR2 FYNNEI. CDR3 size: 16 residues.